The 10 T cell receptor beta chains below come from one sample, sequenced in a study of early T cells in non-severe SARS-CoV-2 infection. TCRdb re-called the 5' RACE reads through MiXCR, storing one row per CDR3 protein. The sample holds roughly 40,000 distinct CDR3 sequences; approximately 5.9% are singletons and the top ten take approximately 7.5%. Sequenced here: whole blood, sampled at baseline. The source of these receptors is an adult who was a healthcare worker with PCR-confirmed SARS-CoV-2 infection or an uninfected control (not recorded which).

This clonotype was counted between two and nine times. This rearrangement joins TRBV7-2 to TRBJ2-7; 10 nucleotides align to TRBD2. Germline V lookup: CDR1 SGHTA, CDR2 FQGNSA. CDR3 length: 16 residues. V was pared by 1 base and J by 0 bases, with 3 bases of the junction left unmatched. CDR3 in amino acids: CASSLGLAGASYEQYF. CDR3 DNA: TGTGCCAGCAGCTTAGGCCTAGCGGGGGCCTCCTACGAGCAGTACTTC.

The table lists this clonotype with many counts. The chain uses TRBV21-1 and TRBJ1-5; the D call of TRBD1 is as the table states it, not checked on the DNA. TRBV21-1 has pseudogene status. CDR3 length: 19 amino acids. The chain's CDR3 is CASSKAGSGGTESNQPQHF. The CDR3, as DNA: TGTGCCAGCAGCAAAGCGGGTTCAGGGGGGACAGAGAGCAATCAGCCCCAGCATTTT.

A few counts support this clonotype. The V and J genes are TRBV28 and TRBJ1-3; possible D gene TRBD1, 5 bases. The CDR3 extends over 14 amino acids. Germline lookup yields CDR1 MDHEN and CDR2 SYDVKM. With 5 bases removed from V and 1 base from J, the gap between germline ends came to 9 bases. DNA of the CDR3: TGTGCCAGCAGTAGCAGGGTGTCTGGAAACACCATATATTTT. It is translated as CASSSRVSGNTIYF.

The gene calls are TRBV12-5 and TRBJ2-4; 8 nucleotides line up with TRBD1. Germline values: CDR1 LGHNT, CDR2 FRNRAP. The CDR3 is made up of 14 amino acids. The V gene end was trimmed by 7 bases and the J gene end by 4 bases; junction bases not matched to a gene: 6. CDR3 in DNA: TGTGCTAGTGCCGTGGGACAGGAAAAAAACATTCAGTACTTC. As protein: CASAVGQEKNIQYF.

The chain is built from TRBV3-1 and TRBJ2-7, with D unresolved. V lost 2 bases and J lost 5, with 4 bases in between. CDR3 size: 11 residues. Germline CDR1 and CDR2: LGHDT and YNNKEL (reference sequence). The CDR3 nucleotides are TGTGCCAGCAGCCAACGGGACGAGCAGTACTTC. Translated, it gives CASSQRDEQYF.

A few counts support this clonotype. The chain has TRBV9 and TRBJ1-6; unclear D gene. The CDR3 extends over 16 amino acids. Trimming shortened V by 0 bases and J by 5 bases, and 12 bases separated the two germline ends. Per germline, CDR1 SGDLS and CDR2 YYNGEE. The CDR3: CASSVDPALNNSPLHF. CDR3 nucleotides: TGTGCCAGCAGCGTAGATCCGGCCTTGAATAATTCACCCCTCCACTTT.

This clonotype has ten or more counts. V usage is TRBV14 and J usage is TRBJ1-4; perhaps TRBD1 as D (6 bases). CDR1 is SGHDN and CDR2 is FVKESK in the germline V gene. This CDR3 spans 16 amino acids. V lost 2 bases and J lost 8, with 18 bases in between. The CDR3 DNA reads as TGTGCCAGCAGCCAATCAAGGGGGGGATCCAGAGAAAAACTGTTTTTT. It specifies CASSQSRGGSREKLFF.

CDR3 region: CSARDKGKSYEQYF. Written as DNA, the CDR3 is TGCAGTGCTAGAGATAAAGGAAAGTCCTACGAGCAGTACTTC. The J gene is TRBJ2-7, the V gene TRBV20-1; no reliable D call. Germline lookup yields CDR1 DFQATT and CDR2 SNEGSKA (reference sequence). Trimming took off 0 bases at V and 1 base at J, with 10 bases between the two ends. The CDR3 is made up of 14 amino acids.

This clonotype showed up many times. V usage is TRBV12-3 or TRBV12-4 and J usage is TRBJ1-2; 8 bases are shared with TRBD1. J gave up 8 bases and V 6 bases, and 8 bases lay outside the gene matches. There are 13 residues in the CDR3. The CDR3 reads CASRVQGGEGYTF. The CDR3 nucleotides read TGTGCCAGCAGGGTACAGGGGGGAGAGGGCTACACCTTC.

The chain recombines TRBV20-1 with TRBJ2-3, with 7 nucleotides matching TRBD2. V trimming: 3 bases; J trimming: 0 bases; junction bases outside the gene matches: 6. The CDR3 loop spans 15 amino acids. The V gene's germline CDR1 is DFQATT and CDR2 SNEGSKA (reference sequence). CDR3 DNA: TGCAGTGCTAGTTACCCGGGAGGAAGCACAGATACGCAGTATTTT. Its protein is CSASYPGGSTDTQYF.